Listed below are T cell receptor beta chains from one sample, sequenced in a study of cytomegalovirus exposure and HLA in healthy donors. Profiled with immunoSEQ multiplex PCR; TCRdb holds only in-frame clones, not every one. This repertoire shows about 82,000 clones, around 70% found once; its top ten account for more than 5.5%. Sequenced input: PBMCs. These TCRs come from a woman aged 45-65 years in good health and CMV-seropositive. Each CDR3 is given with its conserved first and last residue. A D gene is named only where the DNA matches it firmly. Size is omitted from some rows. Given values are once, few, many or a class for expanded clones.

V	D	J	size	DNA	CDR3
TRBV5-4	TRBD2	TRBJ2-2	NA	TGTGCCAGCAGCTTCCCCCTAGCGGGAGTCGCCACCGGGGAGCTGTTTTTT	CASSFPLAGVATGELFF
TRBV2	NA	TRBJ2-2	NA	TGTGCCAGCAGTGAGGTCAGGGGAGGGACCGGGGAGCTGTTTTTT	CASSEVRGGTGELFF
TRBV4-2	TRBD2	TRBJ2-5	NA	TGTGCCAGTAGCCCTGGGGCGGGAGGGGAGACCCAGTACTTC	CASSPGAGGETQYF
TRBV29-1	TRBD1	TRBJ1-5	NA	TGCAGCGTTGGGACAGGGATAGGGGGGCAGCCCCAGCATTTT	CSVGTGIGGQPQHF
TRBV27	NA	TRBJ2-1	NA	TGTGCCAGCAGTTTAGCCTATTACAATGAGCAGTTCTTC	CASSLAYYNEQFF
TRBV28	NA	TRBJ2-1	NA	TGTGCCAGCAGGCCGGAACAGGGTCTTTACAATGAGCAGTTCTTC	CASRPEQGLYNEQFF
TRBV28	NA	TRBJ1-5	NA	TGTGCCAGCTTTTCTCACGCCGTTGGGGGGAATCAGCCCCAGCATTTT	CASFSHAVGGNQPQHF
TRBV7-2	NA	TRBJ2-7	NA	TGTGCCAGCAGCTTAGTGGGCGGGATGTCAGTCTACGAGCAGTACTTC	CASSLVGGMSVYEQYF
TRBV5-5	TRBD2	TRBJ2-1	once	TGTGCCAGCAGGTCTAGCGGAAGCTCCTACAATGAGCAGTTCTTC	CASRSSGSSYNEQFF
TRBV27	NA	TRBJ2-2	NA	TGTGCCAGCAGTTCTCAGGGGAACACCGGGGAGCTGTTTTTT	CASSSQGNTGELFF
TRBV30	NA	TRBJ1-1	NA	TGTGCCTGGAGTGCGGGACAAAACCCCACTGAAGCTTTCTTT	CAWSAGQNPTEAFF
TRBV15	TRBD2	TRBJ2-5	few	TGTGCCACCAGCAGCCTTGTCCTGGCGGGAGGGCCCAAGACCCAGTACTTC	CATSSLVLAGGPKTQYF
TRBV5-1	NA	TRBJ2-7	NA	TGCGCCAGCAGCTTGGTAGCCTCCTACGAGCAGTACTTC	CASSLVASYEQYF
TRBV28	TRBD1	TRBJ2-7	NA	TGTGCCAGCAGTCAAACAGGGGTCAACGAGCAGTACTTC	CASSQTGVNEQYF
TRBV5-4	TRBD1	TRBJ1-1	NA	TGTGCCAGCAGCTTAAAGGGGACAGGGAACACTGAAGCTTTCTTT	CASSLKGTGNTEAFF
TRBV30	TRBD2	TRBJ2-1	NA	TGTGCCTGGGACGGACTAGCGGGTCTGGGTGAGCAGTTCTTC	CAWDGLAGLGEQFF
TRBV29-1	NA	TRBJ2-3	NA	TGCAGCGTTGACGCTCCGGGACTTAACACAGATACGCAGTATTTT	CSVDAPGLNTDTQYF
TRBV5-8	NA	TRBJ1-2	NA	TGTGCCAGCAGCTTACTCGGGGAACTGCATCGATTCGATGGCTACACCTTC	CASSLLGELHRFDGYTF
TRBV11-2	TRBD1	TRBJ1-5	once	TGTGCCAGCACCCAAACGAGGGGGCCCCAGCCCAATCAGCCCCAGCATTTT	CASTQTRGPQPNQPQHF
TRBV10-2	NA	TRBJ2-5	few	TGCGCCAGCAGTGATGGCAGGGTCGGTTCCCAGTACTTC	CASSDGRVGSQYF
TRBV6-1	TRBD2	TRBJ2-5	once	TGTGCCAGCACCGTAGCGGGACAAGAGACCCAGTACTTC	CASTVAGQETQYF
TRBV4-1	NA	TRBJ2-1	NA	TGCGCCAGCAGCCAAGCCGTTTTATCCTACAATGAGCAGTTCTTC	CASSQAVLSYNEQFF
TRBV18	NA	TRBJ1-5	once	TGTGCCAGCTCACTCACGACACGTACAGTTCAGCCCCAGCATTTT	CASSLTTRTVQPQHF
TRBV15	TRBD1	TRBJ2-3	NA	TGTGCCACCAGCAACCGGGACAGGGGTTATACGCAGTATTTT	CATSNRDRGYTQYF
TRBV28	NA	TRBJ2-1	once	TGTGCCAGCAGTTCCGTGGTGGTACTAGCCTACAATGAGCAGTTCTTC	CASSSVVVLAYNEQFF
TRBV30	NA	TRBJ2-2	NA	TGTGCCTGGCACCGAGGAGCCGGGGAGCTGTTTTTT	CAWHRGAGELFF
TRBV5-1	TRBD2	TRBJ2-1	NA	TGCGCCAGCCAACCCGGGACTAGCGGGATTGCCGAGCAGTTCTTC	CASQPGTSGIAEQFF
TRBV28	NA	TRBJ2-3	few	TGTGCCAGCAAGGGGGGGATGTATTCAGATACGCAGTATTTT	CASKGGMYSDTQYF
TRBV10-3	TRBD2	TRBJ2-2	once	TGTGCCACCCAAACTAGCGTAAACACCGGGGAGCTGTTTTTT	CATQTSVNTGELFF
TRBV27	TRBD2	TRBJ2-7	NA	TGTGCCAGCAGTTTCCTAGCGGGAGGCCACGAGCAGTACTTC	CASSFLAGGHEQYF
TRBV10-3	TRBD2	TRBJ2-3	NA	TGTGCCATCAGTGACCCGACTAGCGGAAGCACAGATACGCAGTATTTT	CAISDPTSGSTDTQYF